The 2 T cell receptor beta chains below all came from one sample that was sequenced in a study of blood T cell repertoires in COVID-19. The protocol was immunoSEQ multiplex PCR, while the TCRdb copy is restricted to in-frame clones and leaves out a portion. The sample has more than 300,000 clones, around 88% seen once. Sample: peripheral blood. The receptor source for this set is a woman aged 30 to 39 with COVID-19, enrolled during active disease.

The chain recombines TRBV9 with TRBJ1-2; D not resolved. V shed 0 bases and J shed 3 bases, with 6 bases lying between them. This CDR3 spans 13 amino acids. Germline lookup yields CDR1 SGDLS and CDR2 YYNGEE. CDR3 region: CASSVDVDYGYTF. The CDR3 DNA follows: TGTGCCAGCAGCGTAGACGTAGACTATGGCTACACCTTC.

As regards this clone: At the DNA level, this CDR3 is encoded by other sequences in the same sample as well. The chain employs TRBV4-1 and TRBJ2-3; the D gene is possibly TRBD1 (5 bases). This CDR3 is built from 16 residues. Germline V gives CDR1 MGHRA, CDR2 YSYEKL. Between the trimmed V and J ends, which lost 0 bases and 1 base, there was a span of 11 bases. The CDR3 region has the DNA TGCGCCAGCAGCCAAGAGGGGCCCCGAGGCACAGATACGCAGTATTTT. Its protein product is CASSQEGPRGTDTQYF.